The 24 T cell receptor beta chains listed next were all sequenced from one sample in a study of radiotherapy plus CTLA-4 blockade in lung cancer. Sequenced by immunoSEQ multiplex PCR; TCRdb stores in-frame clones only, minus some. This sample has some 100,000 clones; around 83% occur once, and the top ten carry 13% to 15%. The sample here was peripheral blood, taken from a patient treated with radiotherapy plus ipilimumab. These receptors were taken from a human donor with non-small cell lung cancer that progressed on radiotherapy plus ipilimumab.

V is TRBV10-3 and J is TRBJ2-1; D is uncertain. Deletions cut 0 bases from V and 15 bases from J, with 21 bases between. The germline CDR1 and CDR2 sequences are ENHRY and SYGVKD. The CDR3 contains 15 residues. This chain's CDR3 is CAISESMRLSDVWFF. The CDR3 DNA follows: TGTGCCATCAGTGAGTCGATGCGTCTGTCCGACGTGTGGTTCTTC.

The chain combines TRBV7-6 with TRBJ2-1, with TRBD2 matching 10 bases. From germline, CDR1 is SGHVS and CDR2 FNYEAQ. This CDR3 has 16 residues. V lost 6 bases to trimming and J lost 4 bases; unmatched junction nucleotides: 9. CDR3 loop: CASSPPAAGGYNEQFF. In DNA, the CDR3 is TGTGCCAGCAGTCCACCCGCAGCGGGGGGGTACAATGAGCAGTTCTTC. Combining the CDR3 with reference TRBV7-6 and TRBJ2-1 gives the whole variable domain GAGVSQSPRYKVTKRGQDVALRCDPISGHVSLYWYRQALGQGPEFLTYFNYEAQQDKSGLPNDRFSAERPEGSISTLTIQRTEQRDSAMYRCASSPPAAGGYNEQFFGPGTRLTVL.

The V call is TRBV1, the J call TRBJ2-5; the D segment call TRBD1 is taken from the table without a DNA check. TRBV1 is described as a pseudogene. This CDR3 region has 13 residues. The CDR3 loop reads CTSRTGGQETQYF. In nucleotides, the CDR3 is TGCACCAGCCGAACAGGGGGACAAGAGACCCAGTACTTC.

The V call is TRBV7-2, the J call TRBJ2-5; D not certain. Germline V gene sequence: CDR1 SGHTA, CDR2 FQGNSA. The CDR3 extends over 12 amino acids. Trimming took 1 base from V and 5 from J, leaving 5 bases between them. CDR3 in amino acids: CASSLGSETQYF. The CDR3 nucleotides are TGTGCCAGCAGCTTAGGGAGTGAGACCCAGTACTTC.

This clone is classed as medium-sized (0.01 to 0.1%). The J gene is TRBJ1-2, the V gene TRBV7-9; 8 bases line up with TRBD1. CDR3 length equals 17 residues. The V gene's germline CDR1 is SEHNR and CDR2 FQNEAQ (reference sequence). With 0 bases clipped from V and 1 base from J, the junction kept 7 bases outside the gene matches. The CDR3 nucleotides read TGTGCCAGCAGCTTAGCTGGTCAGGGGGCGAGTAACTATGGCTACACCTTC. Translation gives CASSLAGQGASNYGYTF.

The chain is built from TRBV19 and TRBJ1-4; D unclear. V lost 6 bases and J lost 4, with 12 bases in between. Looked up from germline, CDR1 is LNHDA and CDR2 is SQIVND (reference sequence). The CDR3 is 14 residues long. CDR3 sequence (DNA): TGTGCCAGTAGACAACAGAGACTTAATGAAAAACTGTTTTTT. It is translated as CASRQQRLNEKLFF.

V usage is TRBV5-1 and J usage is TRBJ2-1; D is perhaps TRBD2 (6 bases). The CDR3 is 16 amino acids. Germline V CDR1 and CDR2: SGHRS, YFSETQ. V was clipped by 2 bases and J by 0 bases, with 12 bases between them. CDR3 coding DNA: TGCGCCAGCAGCTTTAATAGCGGAAGCTCCTACAATGAGCAGTTCTTC. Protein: CASSFNSGSSYNEQFF. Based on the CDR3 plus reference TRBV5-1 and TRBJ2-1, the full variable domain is KAGVTQTPRYLIKTRGQQVTLSCSPISGHRSVSWYQQTPGQGLQFLFEYFSETQRNKGNFPGRFSGRQFSNSRSEMNVSTLELGDSALYLCASSFNSGSSYNEQFFGPGTRLTVL.

Here the CDR3 reads CASSSQGAGYTF. CDR3 coding DNA: TGTGCCAGCAGCTCCCAGGGGGCTGGCTACACCTTC. The chain combines TRBV7-2 with TRBJ1-2, with TRBD1 matching 8 bases. J lost 7 bases, V lost 4 bases, and 2 bases had no gene match. The length of the CDR3 is 12 residues. Germline V gene sequence: CDR1 SGHTA, CDR2 FQGNSA.

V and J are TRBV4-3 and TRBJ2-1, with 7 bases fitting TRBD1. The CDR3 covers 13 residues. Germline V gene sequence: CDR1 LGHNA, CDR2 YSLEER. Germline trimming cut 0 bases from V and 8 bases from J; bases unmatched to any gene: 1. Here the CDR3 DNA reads TGCGCCAGCAGCCAAGAAGGGGGCCATGAGCAGTTCTTC. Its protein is CASSQEGGHEQFF.

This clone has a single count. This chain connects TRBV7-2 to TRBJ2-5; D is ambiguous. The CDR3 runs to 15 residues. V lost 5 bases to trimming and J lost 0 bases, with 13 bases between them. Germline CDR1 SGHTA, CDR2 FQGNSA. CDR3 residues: CASSIGGNYQETQYF. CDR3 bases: TGTGCCAGCAGCATAGGCGGCAATTACCAAGAGACCCAGTACTTC. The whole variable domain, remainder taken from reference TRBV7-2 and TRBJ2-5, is GAGVSQSPSNKVTEKGKDVELRCDPISGHTALYWYRQSLGQGLEFLIYFQGNSAPDKSGLPSDRFSAERTGGSVSTLTIQRTQQEDSAVYLCASSIGGNYQETQYFGPGTRLLVL.

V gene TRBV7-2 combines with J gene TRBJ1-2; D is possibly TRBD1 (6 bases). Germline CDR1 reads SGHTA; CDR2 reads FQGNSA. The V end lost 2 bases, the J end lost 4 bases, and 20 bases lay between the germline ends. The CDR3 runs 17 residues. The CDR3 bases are TGTGCCAGCAGCTTATACGCAGGGGTGGTTGATTCCTATGGCTACACCTTC. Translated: CASSLYAGVVDSYGYTF.

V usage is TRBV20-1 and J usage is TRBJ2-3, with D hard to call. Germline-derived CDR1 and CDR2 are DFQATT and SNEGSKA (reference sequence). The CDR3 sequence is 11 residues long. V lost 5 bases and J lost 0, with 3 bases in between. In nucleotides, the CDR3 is TGCAGTGCTTCAAGCACAGATACGCAGTATTTT. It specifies CSASSTDTQYF.

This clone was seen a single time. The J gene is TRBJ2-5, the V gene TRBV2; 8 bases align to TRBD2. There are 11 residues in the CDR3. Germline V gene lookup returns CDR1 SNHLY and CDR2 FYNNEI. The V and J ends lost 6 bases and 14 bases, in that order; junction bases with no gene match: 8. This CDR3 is CASRGAGVIYF. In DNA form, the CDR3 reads TGTGCCAGCAGAGGAGCGGGGGTTATATACTTC. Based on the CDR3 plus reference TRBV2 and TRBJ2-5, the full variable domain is EPEVTQTPSHQVTQMGQEVILRCVPISNHLYFYWYRQILGQKVEFLVSFYNNEISEKSEIFDDQFSVERPDGSNFTLKIRSTKLEDSAMYFCASRGAGVIYFGPGTRLLVL.

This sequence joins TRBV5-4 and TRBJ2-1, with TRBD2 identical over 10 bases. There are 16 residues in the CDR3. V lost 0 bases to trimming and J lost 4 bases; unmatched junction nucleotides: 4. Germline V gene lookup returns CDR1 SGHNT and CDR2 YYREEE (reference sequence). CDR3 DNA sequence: TGTGCCAGCAGCTTGGATGGGACTAGCGAATACAATGAGCAGTTCTTC. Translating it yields CASSLDGTSEYNEQFF.

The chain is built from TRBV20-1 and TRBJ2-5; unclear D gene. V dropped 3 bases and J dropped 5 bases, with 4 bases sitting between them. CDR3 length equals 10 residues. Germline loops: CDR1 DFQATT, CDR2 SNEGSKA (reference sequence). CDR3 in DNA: TGCAGTGCTAGTATGGAGACCCAGTACTTC. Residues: CSASMETQYF.

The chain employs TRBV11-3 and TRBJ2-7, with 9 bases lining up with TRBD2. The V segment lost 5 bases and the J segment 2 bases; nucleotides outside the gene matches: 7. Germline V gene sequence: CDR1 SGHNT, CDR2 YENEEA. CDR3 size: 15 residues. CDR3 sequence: CASSLASGIPYEQYF. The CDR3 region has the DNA TGTGCCAGCAGCCTCGCTAGCGGGATCCCCTACGAGCAGTACTTC.

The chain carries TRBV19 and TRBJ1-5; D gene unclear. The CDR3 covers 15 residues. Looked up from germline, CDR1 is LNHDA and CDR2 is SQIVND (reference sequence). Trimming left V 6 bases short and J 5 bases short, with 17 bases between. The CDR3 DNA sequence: TGTGCCAGTAGGGGGTCTCTGGAACGTTATCAGCCCCAGCATTTT. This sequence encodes CASRGSLERYQPQHF.

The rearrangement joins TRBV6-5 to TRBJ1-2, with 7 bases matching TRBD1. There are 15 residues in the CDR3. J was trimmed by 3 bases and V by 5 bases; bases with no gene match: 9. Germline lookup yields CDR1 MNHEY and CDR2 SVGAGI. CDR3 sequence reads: CASSQQGWQDYGYTF. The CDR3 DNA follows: TGTGCCAGCAGTCAACAGGGGTGGCAGGACTATGGCTACACCTTC.

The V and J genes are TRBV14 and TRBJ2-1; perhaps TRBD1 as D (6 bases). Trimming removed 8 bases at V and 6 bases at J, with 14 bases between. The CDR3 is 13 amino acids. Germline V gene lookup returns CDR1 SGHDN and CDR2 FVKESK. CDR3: CASSVPGVNEQFF. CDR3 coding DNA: TGTGCCAGCTCCGTTCCAGGGGTCAATGAGCAGTTCTTC.

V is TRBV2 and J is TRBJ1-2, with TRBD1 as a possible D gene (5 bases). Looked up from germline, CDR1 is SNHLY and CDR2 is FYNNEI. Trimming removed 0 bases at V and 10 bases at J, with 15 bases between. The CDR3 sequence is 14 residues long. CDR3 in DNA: TGTGCCAGCAGTGAAGCGCTGGGACCTATGGCCTACACCTTC. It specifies CASSEALGPMAYTF.

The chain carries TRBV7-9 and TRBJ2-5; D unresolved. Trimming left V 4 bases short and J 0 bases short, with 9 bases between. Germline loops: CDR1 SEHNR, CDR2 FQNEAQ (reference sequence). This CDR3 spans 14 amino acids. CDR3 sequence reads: CASSSSLNQETQYF. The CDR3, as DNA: TGTGCCAGCAGCTCGTCTTTGAACCAAGAGACCCAGTACTTC.

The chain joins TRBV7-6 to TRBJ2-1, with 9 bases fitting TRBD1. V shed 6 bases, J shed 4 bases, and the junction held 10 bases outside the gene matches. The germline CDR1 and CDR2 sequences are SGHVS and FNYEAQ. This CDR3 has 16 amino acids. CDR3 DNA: TGTGCCAGCAGTCGTACCGGGACAGGGATGTACAATGAGCAGTTCTTC. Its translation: CASSRTGTGMYNEQFF.

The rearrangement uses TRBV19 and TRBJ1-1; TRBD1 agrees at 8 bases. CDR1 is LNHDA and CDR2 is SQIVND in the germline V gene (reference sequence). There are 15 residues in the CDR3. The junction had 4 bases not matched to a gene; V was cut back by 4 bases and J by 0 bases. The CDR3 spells CASSKPQGVNTEAFF. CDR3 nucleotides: TGTGCCAGTAGTAAGCCACAGGGGGTGAACACTGAAGCTTTCTTT.

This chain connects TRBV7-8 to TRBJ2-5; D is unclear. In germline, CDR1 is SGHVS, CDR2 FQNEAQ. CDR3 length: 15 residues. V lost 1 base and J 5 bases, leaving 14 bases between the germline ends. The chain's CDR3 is CASSLVTIMGETQYF. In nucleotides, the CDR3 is TGTGCCAGCAGCTTAGTAACAATCATGGGGGAGACCCAGTACTTC.